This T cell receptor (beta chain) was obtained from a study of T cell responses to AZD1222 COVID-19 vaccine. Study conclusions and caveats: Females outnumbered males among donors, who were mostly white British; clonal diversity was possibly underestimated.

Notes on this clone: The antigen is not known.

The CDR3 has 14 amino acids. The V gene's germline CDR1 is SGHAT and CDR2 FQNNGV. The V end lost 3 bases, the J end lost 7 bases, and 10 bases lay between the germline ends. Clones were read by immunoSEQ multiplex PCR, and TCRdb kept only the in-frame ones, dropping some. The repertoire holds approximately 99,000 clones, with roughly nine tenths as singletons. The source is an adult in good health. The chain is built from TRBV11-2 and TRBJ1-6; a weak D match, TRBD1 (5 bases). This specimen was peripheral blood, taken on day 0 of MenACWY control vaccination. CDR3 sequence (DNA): TGTGCCAGCAGCTTCACGGGGGGAAATTCACCCCTCCACTTT. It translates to CASSFTGGNSPLHF.